This is a list of T cell receptor beta chains from one sample in a study of identical twins. Each CDR3 protein is one row after TCRdb ran MiXCR on the 5' RACE reads. The sample shows just over 500,000 distinct CDR3 sequences, less than 25% of them seen only once. These data also featured in a second study, about T cells expressing NK-cell markers.

The sequencing sample was made of CD4+ T cells sorted from blood. The receptors shown here come from a woman aged 18 to 35 in good health. Each CDR3 is given with its conserved first and last residue. D genes are given only for firm matches. Expanded clones get a size class; other rows say once, few or many, or leave the size out.

CDR3aa: CASSLLDSYNEQFF
CDR3nt: TGTGCCAGCAGCCTACTAGACTCCTACAATGAGCAGTTCTTC
d_gene: .
j_gene: TRBJ2-1
v_gene: TRBV9
abundance: few

CDR3aa: CASSLAGPKTDTQYF
CDR3nt: TGTGCCAGCAGCTTGGCCGGACCCAAGACAGATACGCAGTATTTT
d_gene: .
j_gene: TRBJ2-3
v_gene: TRBV5-4
abundance: .

CDR3aa: CASSQPLLAELSTDTQYF
CDR3nt: TGTGCCAGCAGCCAGCCCCTCCTAGCGGAGCTTAGCACAGATACGCAGTATTTT
d_gene: TRBD2
j_gene: TRBJ2-3
v_gene: TRBV6-2/TRBV6-3
abundance: .

CDR3aa: CSARALAAEQYF
CDR3nt: TGCAGTGCCAGGGCCCTGGCCGCGGAGCAGTACTTC
d_gene: .
j_gene: TRBJ2-7
v_gene: TRBV20-1
abundance: few

CDR3aa: CASSLMGAAGNTIYF
CDR3nt: TGTGCCAGCAGCTTAATGGGGGCAGCTGGAAACACCATATATTTT
d_gene: .
j_gene: TRBJ1-3
v_gene: TRBV7-3
abundance: .

CDR3aa: CSAYSGVSYEQYF
CDR3nt: TGCAGTGCTTACTCAGGGGTATCCTACGAGCAGTACTTC
d_gene: .
j_gene: TRBJ2-7
v_gene: TRBV20-1
abundance: .

CDR3aa: CAIRPDRETNYGYTF
CDR3nt: TGTGCCATCAGACCCGACAGGGAGACTAACTATGGCTACACCTTC
d_gene: TRBD1
j_gene: TRBJ1-2
v_gene: TRBV10-3
abundance: many

CDR3aa: CASSEFDGYTF
CDR3nt: TGTGCCAGCAGTGAATTTGATGGCTACACCTTC
d_gene: .
j_gene: TRBJ1-2
v_gene: TRBV25-1
abundance: few

CDR3aa: CSVQGSGANVLTF
CDR3nt: TGCAGCGTTCAGGGCTCTGGGGCCAACGTCCTGACTTTC
d_gene: .
j_gene: TRBJ2-6
v_gene: TRBV29-1
abundance: many

CDR3aa: CAWRGQGLALNSPLHF
CDR3nt: TGTGCCTGGAGGGGCCAGGGCCTCGCCCTTAATTCACCCCTCCACTTT
d_gene: .
j_gene: TRBJ1-6
v_gene: TRBV30
abundance: .

CDR3aa: CRPAAGGNEQFF
CDR3nt: TGCAGGCCTGCAGCGGGAGGAAATGAGCAGTTCTTC
d_gene: TRBD2
j_gene: TRBJ2-1
v_gene: TRBV20-1
abundance: .